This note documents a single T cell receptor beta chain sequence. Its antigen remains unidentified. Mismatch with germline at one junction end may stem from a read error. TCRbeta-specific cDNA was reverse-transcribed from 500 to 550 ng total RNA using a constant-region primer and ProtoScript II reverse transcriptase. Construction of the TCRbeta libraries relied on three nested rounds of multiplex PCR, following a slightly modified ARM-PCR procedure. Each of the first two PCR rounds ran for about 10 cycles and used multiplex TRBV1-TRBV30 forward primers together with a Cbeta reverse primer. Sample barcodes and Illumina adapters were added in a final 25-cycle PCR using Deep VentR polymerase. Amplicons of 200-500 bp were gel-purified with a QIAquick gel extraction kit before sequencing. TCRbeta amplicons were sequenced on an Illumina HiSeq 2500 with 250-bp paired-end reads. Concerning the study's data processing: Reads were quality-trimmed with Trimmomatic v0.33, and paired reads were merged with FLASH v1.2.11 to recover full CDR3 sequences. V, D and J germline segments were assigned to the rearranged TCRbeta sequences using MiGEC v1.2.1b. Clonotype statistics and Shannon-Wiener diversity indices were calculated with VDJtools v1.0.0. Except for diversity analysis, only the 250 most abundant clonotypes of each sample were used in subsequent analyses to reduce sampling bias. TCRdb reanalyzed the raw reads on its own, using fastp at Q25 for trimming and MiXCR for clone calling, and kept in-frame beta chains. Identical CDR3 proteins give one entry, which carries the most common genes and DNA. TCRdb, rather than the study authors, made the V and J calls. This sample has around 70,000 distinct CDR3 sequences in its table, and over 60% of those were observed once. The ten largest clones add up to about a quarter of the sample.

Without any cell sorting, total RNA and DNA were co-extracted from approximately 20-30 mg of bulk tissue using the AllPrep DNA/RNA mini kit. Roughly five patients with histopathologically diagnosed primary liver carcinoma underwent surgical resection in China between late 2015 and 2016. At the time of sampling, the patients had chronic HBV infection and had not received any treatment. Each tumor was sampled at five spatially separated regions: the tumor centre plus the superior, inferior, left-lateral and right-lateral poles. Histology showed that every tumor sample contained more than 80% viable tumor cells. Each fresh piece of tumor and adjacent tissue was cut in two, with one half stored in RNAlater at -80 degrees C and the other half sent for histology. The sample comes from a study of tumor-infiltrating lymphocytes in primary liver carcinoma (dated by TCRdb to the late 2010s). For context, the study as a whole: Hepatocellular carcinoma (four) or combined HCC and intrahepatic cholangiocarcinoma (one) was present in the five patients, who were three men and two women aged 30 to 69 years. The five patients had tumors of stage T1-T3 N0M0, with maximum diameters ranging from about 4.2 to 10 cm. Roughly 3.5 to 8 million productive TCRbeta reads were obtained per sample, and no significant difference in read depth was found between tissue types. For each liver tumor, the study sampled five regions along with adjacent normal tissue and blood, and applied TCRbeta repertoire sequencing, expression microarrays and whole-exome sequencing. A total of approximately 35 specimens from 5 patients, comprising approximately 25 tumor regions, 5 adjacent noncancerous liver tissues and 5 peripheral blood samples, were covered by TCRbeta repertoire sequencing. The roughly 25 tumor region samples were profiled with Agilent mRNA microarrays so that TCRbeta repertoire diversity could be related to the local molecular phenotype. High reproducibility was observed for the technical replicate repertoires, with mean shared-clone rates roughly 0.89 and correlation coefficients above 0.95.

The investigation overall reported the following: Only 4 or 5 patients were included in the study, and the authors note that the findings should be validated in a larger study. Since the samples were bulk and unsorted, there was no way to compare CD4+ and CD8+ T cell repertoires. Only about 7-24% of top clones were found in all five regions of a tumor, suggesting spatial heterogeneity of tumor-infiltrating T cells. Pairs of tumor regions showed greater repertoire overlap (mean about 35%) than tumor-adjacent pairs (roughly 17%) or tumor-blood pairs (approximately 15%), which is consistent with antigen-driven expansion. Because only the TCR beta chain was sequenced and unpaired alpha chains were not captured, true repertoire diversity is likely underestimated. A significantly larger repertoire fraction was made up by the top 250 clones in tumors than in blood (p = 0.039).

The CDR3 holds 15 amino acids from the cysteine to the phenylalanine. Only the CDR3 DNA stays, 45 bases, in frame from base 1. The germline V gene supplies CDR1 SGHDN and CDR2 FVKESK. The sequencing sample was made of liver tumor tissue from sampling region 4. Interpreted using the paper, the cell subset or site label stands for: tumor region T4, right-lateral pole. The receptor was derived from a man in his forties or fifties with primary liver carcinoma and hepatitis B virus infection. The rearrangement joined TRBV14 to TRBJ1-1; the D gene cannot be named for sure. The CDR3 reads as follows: CVSSLRGIPSIEAFF. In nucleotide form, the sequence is TGTGTCAGCAGCCTCCGGGGTATTCCGAGTATTGAAGCTTTCTTT.